The clone carrying this TCR beta chain has at least ten counts. The target antigen is unknown. What was amplified from RNA transcripts were TCR beta CDR3 regions. When the TCR CDR3 underwent first-round RT-PCR, the HTBI primer set was used. TCRdb reprocessed the multiplex PCR reads via MiXCR and lists one record per CDR3 protein. This table has a few hundred thousand distinct CDR3 sequences, 15% to 18% appearing once. Stable Graves' hyperthyroidism meant no ophthalmopathy progression within 18 months. Uncontrolled infections, other autoimmune diseases, pregnancy or lactation led to exclusion of patients. Trimming cost V 2 bases and J 4 bases, with 14 bases left between them. The CDR3 consists of 15 residues. The germline gives CDR1 PRHDT, CDR2 FYEKMQ (reference sequence). This sample is drawn from a study of T cells in Graves' hyperthyroidism and ophthalmopathy. Study outcomes and limitations: Ophthalmopathy was distinguished from stable hyperthyroidism by 13 V-J signatures.

This clonotype originated in a woman aged 18-29 years with Graves' hyperthyroidism. The sequenced sample was blood. The chain combines TRBV13 with TRBJ1-2; D call uncertain. The CDR3 sequence: CASSLNGLSLYGYTF. The CDR3 DNA sequence: TGTGCCAGCAGCTTAAATGGCCTCTCCCTCTATGGCTACACCTTC.